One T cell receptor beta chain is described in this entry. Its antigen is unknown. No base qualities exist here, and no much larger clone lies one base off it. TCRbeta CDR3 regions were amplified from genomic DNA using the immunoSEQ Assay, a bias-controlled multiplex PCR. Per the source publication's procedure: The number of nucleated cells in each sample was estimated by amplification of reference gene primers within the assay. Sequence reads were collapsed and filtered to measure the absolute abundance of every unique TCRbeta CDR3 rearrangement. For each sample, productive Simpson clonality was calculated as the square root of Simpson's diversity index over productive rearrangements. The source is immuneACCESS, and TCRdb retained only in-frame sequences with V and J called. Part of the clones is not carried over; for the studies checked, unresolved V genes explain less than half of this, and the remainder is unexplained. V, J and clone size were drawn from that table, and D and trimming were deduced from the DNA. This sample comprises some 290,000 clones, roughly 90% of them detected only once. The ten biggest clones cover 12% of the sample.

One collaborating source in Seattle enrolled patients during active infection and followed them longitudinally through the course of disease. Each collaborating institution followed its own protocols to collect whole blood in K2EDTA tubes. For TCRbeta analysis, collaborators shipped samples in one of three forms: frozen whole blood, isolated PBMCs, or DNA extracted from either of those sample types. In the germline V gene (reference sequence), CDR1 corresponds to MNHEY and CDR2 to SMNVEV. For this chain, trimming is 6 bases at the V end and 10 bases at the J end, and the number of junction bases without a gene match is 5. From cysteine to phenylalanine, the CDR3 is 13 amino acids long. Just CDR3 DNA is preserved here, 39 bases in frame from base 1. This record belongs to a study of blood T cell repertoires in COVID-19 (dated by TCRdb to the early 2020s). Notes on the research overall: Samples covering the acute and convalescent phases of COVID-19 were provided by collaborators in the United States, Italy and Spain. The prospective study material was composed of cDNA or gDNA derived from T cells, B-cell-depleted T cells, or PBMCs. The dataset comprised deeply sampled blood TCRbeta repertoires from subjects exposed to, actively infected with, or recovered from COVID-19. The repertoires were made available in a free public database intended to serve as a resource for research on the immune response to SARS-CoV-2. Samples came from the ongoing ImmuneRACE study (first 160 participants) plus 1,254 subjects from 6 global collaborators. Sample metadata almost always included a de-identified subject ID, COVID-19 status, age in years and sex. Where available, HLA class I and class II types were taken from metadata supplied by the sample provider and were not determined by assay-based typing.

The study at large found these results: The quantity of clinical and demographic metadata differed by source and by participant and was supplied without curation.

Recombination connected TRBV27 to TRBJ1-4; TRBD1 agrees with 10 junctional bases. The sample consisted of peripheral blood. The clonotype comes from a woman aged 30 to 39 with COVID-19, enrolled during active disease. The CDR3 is CASRGTGEGKLFF. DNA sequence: TGTGCCAGCAGGGGGACAGGGGAGGGAAAACTGTTTTTT.